These 5 T cell receptor beta chains were sequenced from one sample in a study of shared clonotypes between healthy human individuals. TCRdb's copy holds only in-frame clones and misses some; the assay was immunoSEQ multiplex PCR. The sample shows about 1.5 million clones, 98% of them seen only once. The sequencing input was naive CD4+ T cells sorted from blood. Subset of the sample: CD45RA+ positively selected. Receptor source: a young man in good health.

This sequence joins TRBV6-1 and TRBJ2-7; no clear D gene. The germline V and J ends were trimmed by 0 bases and 4 bases, with 10 bases remaining between them. Germline CDR1 is MNHNS and CDR2 is SASEGT. The CDR3 has 14 amino acids. For the CDR3, the DNA is TGTGCCAGCAGTGAAGCGGGCAGGATTTACGAGCAGTACTTC. Translated: CASSEAGRIYEQYF.

V is TRBV19 and J is TRBJ1-2; the D is unclear. The CDR3 contains 18 residues. The germline gives CDR1 LNHDA, CDR2 SQIVND (reference sequence). V was clipped by 7 bases and J by 4 bases, with 28 bases between them. The CDR3 spells CASTSKGFWLPRRYGYTF. CDR3 DNA: TGTGCCAGTACCTCCAAAGGGTTCTGGCTTCCTCGGCGCTATGGCTACACCTTC.

This clone appeared a single time. This chain connects TRBV11-2 to TRBJ2-7, with D uncertain. Deletions cut 4 bases from V and 3 bases from J, with 16 bases between. The CDR3 contains 15 residues. CDR1 SGHAT and CDR2 FQNNGV come from the germline V gene. The CDR3 nucleotides read TGTGCCAGCAGCTCTGACCCAGCGACATTCTACGAGCAGTACTTC. Translating gives CASSSDPATFYEQYF.

This chain joins TRBV2 and TRBJ2-1, with 7 bases aligning to TRBD2. V was clipped by 7 bases and J by 0 bases; unmatched bases: 6. There are 15 residues in the CDR3. Germline V CDR1 and CDR2: SNHLY, FYNNEI. CDR3 protein: CASTSGTISYNEQFF. Here the CDR3 DNA reads TGTGCCAGCACCTCTGGGACTATCTCCTACAATGAGCAGTTCTTC.

The rearrangement uses TRBV7-2 and TRBJ1-2, with D possibly matching TRBD1 (5 bases). With 1 base removed from V and 8 bases from J, the gap between germline ends came to 17 bases. Germline V lookup: CDR1 SGHTA, CDR2 FQGNSA. This CDR3 comprises 15 residues. The CDR3 loop reads CASSLGSSSGGGYTF. The CDR3 nucleotides are TGTGCCAGCAGCTTAGGGTCAAGTTCGGGGGGAGGCTACACCTTC.